Presented here are 2 T cell receptor beta chains from one specimen sequenced in a study of metastatic and nonmetastatic thyroid tumors. MiXCR reprocessed the PCR reads for TCRdb. Here the sample spans about 25,000 clones, approximately 20% being singletons. Prior to thyroid surgery, none of the patients had received any treatment. The sequenced sample consisted of blood. Source of these receptors: a female donor with papillary thyroid cancer or a benign thyroid nodule (not recorded which). Some clones in this sample may be carry-over from other donors' samples.

This clone showed up many times. V gene TRBV6-1 combines with J gene TRBJ1-4; the D gene is possibly TRBD1 (5 bases). The CDR3 runs to 17 residues. In germline, CDR1 is MNHNS, CDR2 SASEGT. Trimming took 5 bases from V and 0 from J, leaving 16 bases between them. Here the CDR3 reads CASSQGLKPSTNEKLFF. The CDR3, as DNA: TGTGCCAGCAGTCAGGGTTTGAAGCCCTCAACTAATGAAAAACTGTTTTTT.

This clone is deemed medium-sized. The V gene is TRBV6-1, the J gene TRBJ2-1; the D gene could be TRBD1 or TRBD2 (6 bases each). Germline CDR1 is MNHNS and CDR2 is SASEGT. Trimming removed 7 bases at V and 10 bases at J, with 20 bases between. There are 14 residues in the CDR3. The CDR3 DNA sequence: TGTGCCAGCAACTCCGGGGAACCCGGGGGCGAGCAGTTCTTC. Protein product: CASNSGEPGGEQFF.